Presented here are 9 T cell receptor beta chains from one specimen sequenced in a study of T cells in tuberculosis (dated by TCRdb to 2017 to 2018). Library preparation used the immunoSEQ multiplex PCR assay. TCRdb re-hosts the immuneACCESS table, in-frame sequences only. Its copies lack some clones; in the studies checked, an unresolved V gene accounts for under half of them, and the cause for the rest is not known. This sample gives over 30,000 clones in total; less than 95% of them show up just once. Of the sample, 7.7% falls within the top ten clones. Sequencing was carried out using PBMCs. These receptors originate from a donor aged 5 to 30 with latent tuberculosis or without tuberculosis infection. Some clones in this sample may be carry-over from other donors' samples.

This chain connects TRBV7-8 to TRBJ2-7, with 10 bases that match TRBD2. There are 16 residues in the CDR3. Trimming at V came to 5 bases and at J to 5 bases, leaving 12 bases not matched to a gene. Germline loops: CDR1 SGHVS, CDR2 FQNEAQ. The CDR3 nucleotides are TGTGCCAGCAGCCCCCTTGGAGCGGGAGGGCCCGACGAGCAGTACTTC. The encoded protein is CASSPLGAGGPDEQYF. The whole variable domain, filled in from reference TRBV7-8 and TRBJ2-7, reads GAGVSQSPRYKVAKRGQDVALRCDPISGHVSLFWYQQALGQGPEFLTYFQNEAQLDKSGLPSDRFFAERPEGSVSTLKIQRTQQEDSAVYLCASSPLGAGGPDEQYFGPGTRLTVT.

The V call is TRBV6-6, the J call TRBJ2-7; 7 nucleotides align to TRBD1. After removal of 6 bases from V and 1 base from J, the junction contained 9 bases not matched to a gene. The germline V gene has CDR1 MNHNY and CDR2 SVGAGI (reference sequence). The CDR3 consists of 15 residues. In DNA, the CDR3 is TGTGCCAGCAGACCCGGGACAGAAGGTTCCTACGAGCAGTACTTC. It specifies CASRPGTEGSYEQYF.

The J gene is TRBJ2-3, the V gene TRBV4-1, with TRBD2 matching over 9 bases. Germline CDR1 is MGHRA and CDR2 is YSYEKL. After removal of 1 base from V and 4 bases from J, the junction contained 12 bases not matched to a gene. The CDR3 is made up of 18 amino acids. The CDR3 bases are TGCGCCAGCAGCCAAGGGCTTCTTGCGGGGGGGTCCCCAGATACGCAGTATTTT. Translated, it gives CASSQGLLAGGSPDTQYF.

The rearrangement joins TRBV15 to TRBJ2-5; the D gene is possibly TRBD2 (5 bases). The CDR3 sequence is 14 residues long. Germline CDR1 LNHNV, CDR2 YYDKDF (reference sequence). V was trimmed by 4 bases and J by 2 bases, leaving 11 bases between them. CDR3 protein: CATSKRLNQETQYF. In DNA, the CDR3 is TGTGCCACCAGCAAGCGGCTCAATCAAGAGACCCAGTACTTC.

V is TRBV9 and J is TRBJ1-1; TRBD1 aligns across 8 bases. From germline, CDR1 is SGDLS and CDR2 YYNGEE. The V segment lost 3 bases and the J segment 7 bases; nucleotides outside the gene matches: 8. The CDR3 runs 14 residues. CDR3 loop: CASSGTGGAGEAFF. CDR3 sequence (DNA): TGTGCCAGCAGCGGAACAGGGGGTGCTGGTGAAGCTTTCTTT. Full variable domain (outside the CDR3, taken from reference TRBV9 and TRBJ1-1): DSGVTQTPKHLITATGQRVTLRCSPRSGDLSVYWYQQSLDQGLQFLIQYYNGEERAKGNILERFSAQQFPDLHSELNLSSLELGDSALYFCASSGTGGAGEAFFGQGTRLTVV.

The rearrangement uses TRBV18 and TRBJ2-1; 8 bases fit TRBD2. Germline V gene sequence: CDR1 KGHSH, CDR2 LQKENI. V shed 6 bases and J 3 bases; nucleotides not matched to a gene: 4. This CDR3 is built from 14 residues. The CDR3, as DNA: TGTGCCAGCTCGGGGACTAGTAACTACAATGAGCAGTTCTTC. This encodes CASSGTSNYNEQFF.

This chain uses TRBV19 with TRBJ2-7, with a tentative D call TRBD1 (8 bases). This CDR3 comprises 15 residues. CDR1 is LNHDA and CDR2 is SQIVND in the germline V gene (reference sequence). V was pared by 4 bases and J by 4 bases, with 17 bases between. The CDR3 reads CASSRHRGRDYEQYF. CDR3 nucleotides: TGTGCCAGTAGTAGACACAGGGGGAGGGATTACGAGCAGTACTTC.

The genes are TRBV10-3 and TRBJ2-7, with 8 bases aligning to TRBD1. J lost 4 bases, V lost 7 bases, and 6 bases had no gene match. This CDR3 region has 13 residues. CDR1 and CDR2 (germline): ENHRY, SYGVKD. The CDR3 here is CAITTGGGYEQYF. CDR3 DNA sequence: TGTGCCATCACCACAGGGGGTGGGTACGAGCAGTACTTC.

The rearrangement uses TRBV5-1 and TRBJ2-2; tentatively, D is TRBD1 (5 bases). There are 14 residues in the CDR3. V lost 3 bases and J 1 base, leaving 7 bases between the germline ends. Germline V CDR1 and CDR2: SGHRS, YFSETQ. CDR3 loop: CASSSGQNTGELFF. CDR3 nucleotide sequence: TGCGCCAGCAGCTCAGGACAGAACACCGGGGAGCTGTTTTTT.